Listed below are T cell receptor beta chains from one sample, sequenced in a study of tumor and adjacent non-tumor tissue in lung cancer. MiXCR, applied by TCRdb to the multiplex PCR reads, yields one record per CDR3 protein. The sample carries 200,000 to 250,000 distinct CDR3 sequences, around 71% recorded once. Sequencing was done on a sample of lung tumor tissue. All receptors derive from a man aged 55 to 69 with non-small cell lung cancer. CDR3s include the opening cysteine and the closing phenylalanine or tryptophan. D genes are given only for firm matches. A clone size is listed for some rows: how often the clone was seen (once, few, many), or a class if it is expanded.

>many|TRBJ2-7|TRBV20-1|TRBD2
CSASWTSSYEQYF
TGCAGTGCTAGTTGGACTAGCAGCTACGAGCAGTACTTC
>.|TRBJ2-6|TRBV5-5|.
CASSLIITGGAGANVLTF
TGTGCCAGCAGCTTGATTATAACGGGGGGCGCTGGGGCCAACGTCCTGACTTTC
>.|TRBJ1-6|TRBV6-2/TRBV6-3|.
CASSYAWEDNSPLHF
TGTGCCAGCAGTTACGCATGGGAAGATAATTCACCCCTCCACTTT
>.|TRBJ2-7|TRBV4-1|TRBD1
CTSSQGTGRSYEQYF
TGCACCAGCAGCCAAGGGACAGGGCGGTCCTACGAGCAGTACTTC
>.|TRBJ2-3|TRBV11-2|.
CASSLVGWGGNQTDTQYF
TGCGCCAGCAGCTTAGTGGGGTGGGGGGGCAATCAGACAGATACGCAGTATTTT
>.|TRBJ2-1|TRBV3-1|.
CASSQVGSWAKNYDEQFF
TGTGCCAGCAGCCAAGTCGGCTCTTGGGCCAAAAATTACGATGAGCAGTTCTTC
>.|TRBJ1-1|TRBV5-6|.
CANSATDLRGTEAFF
TGTGCCAACAGCGCGACGGACCTACGGGGCACTGAAGCTTTCTTT
>.|TRBJ2-3|TRBV19|.
CASSPGPKVDTQYF
TGTGCCAGTAGCCCGGGACCGAAGGTAGATACGCAGTATTTT
>.|TRBJ2-2|TRBV12-3/TRBV12-4|TRBD2
CASTPLREAGELFF
TGTGCCAGCACCCCTCTACGGGAGGCCGGGGAGCTGTTTTTT
>.|TRBJ2-7|TRBV10-1|TRBD1
CTSRGQGAYEHYF
TGCACCAGCAGGGGACAGGGGGCATACGAGCATTACTTC
>.|TRBJ2-2|TRBV6-1|.
CASNRKDGLGTGGLFF
TGTGCCAGCAATCGTAAGGACGGATTGGGGACTGGGGGGCTGTTTTTT
>.|TRBJ2-7|TRBV20-1|.
CSAPDRISEQYF
TGCAGTGCACCGGATAGGATTAGCGAGCAGTACTTC
>once|TRBJ2-2|TRBV11-2|.
CACSECDRSTGELFF
TGTGCCTGCAGCGAATGTGACCGAAGCACCGGGGAGCTGTTTTTT
>.|TRBJ2-3|TRBV4-2|.
CASSPDFPSIGTQYF
TGTGCCAGCAGCCCAGATTTTCCGAGCATAGGTACGCAGTATTTT
>.|TRBJ1-4|TRBV7-9|.
CASIGLGIGEKLFF
TGTGCCAGCATCGGCTTGGGGATAGGTGAAAAACTGTTTTTT
>.|TRBJ1-1|TRBV11-2|.
CASTSGALSTEAFF
TGTGCCAGCACGTCCGGGGCGTTGAGCACTGAAGCTTTCTTT
>.|TRBJ2-7|TRBV7-8|.
CASSLDREGHEQYF
TGTGCCAGCAGCCTGGACAGGGAGGGGCACGAGCAGTACTTC
>.|TRBJ2-3|TRBV4-2|TRBD2
CASSPPSGGAEDTQYF
TGTGCCAGCAGCCCCCCTAGCGGGGGGGCTGAAGATACGCAGTATTTC
>once|TRBJ1-5|TRBV4-1|.
CASSSRDYSGQPQHF
TGCGCCAGCTCCTCTCGGGATTATAGCGGTCAGCCCCAGCATTTT
>many|TRBJ2-3|TRBV14|.
CASSSGDTQYF
TGTGCCAGCAGCTCTGGAGATACGCAGTATTTT
>few|TRBJ2-3|TRBV4-2|TRBD2
CASSRNSGGDSTDTQYF
TGTGCCAGCAGCCGTAATTCCGGGGGGGATAGCACAGATACGCAGTATTTT
>few|TRBJ1-5|TRBV6-5|TRBD1
CASRKNPGQWAHQPQHF
TGTGCCAGCAGAAAAAATCCGGGACAGTGGGCACATCAGCCCCAGCATTTT
>.|TRBJ2-3|TRBV29-1|.
CSIEDLSALLDTQYF
TGCAGCATTGAAGATCTAAGTGCCCTCCTCGATACGCAGTATTTT
>.|TRBJ2-3|TRBV20-1|TRBD2
CSAPTSVRKTDTQYF
TGCAGTGCTCCCACTAGCGTGAGGAAGACTGATACGCAGTATTTT
>few|TRBJ2-5|TRBV20-1|.
CSARDRTPGGDTQYF
TGCAGTGCTAGAGATCGGACCCCTGGGGGAGATACCCAGTACTTC
>.|TRBJ2-5|TRBV6-1|.
CASIEGGLAQYF
TGTGCCAGCATTGAGGGGGGGTTGGCCCAGTACTTC
>few|TRBJ2-7|TRBV20-1|.
CSAREPGRSSYEQYF
TGCAGTGCTAGAGAACCAGGCCGTAGTTCCTACGAGCAGTACTTC
>.|TRBJ2-3|TRBV6-5|TRBD1
CASNLTGTGTETQYF
TGTGCCAGCAATCTGACAGGGACAGGGACAGAAACGCAGTATTTT
>.|TRBJ2-4|TRBV11-3|.
CASSLFSRQPRNIQYF
TGTGCCAGCAGCTTATTTAGCAGGCAGCCCCGGAACATTCAGTACTTC
>few|TRBJ2-2|TRBV6-5|TRBD1
CASRRTGNTGELFF
TGTGCCAGCAGGCGGACAGGAAACACCGGGGAGCTGTTTTTT
>many|TRBJ1-2|TRBV5-4|.
CASSPFGTVYGYTF
TGTGCCAGCAGCCCGTTCGGGACGGTCTATGGCTACACCTTC
>.|TRBJ2-7|TRBV11-1|TRBD2
CASKFGRENYEQYF
TGTGCCAGCAAGTTCGGGCGGGAGAACTACGAGCAGTACTTC
>few|TRBJ2-7|TRBV7-3|TRBD1
CASSLTQGASYEQYF
TGTGCCAGCAGCTTAACCCAGGGGGCGTCCTACGAGCAGTACTTC
>.|TRBJ1-2|TRBV12-3/TRBV12-4|.
CASNISDYGYTF
TGTGCCAGCAACATTTCGGACTATGGCTACACCTTC
>many|TRBJ2-7|TRBV6-2/TRBV6-3|.
CASSYSGQTGGEQYF
TGTGCCAGCAGTTACTCAGGGCAAACCGGGGGCGAGCAGTACTTC
>.|TRBJ2-5|TRBV11-2|.
CASSLELSPWTTGQETQHF
TGTGCCAGCAGCTTAGAACTCTCCCCCTGGACTACCGGGCAAGAGACCCAGCACTTC
>.|TRBJ2-1|TRBV20-1|TRBD2
CSAKPSGRVYEQFF
TGCAGTGCTAAACCTAGCGGGAGGGTCTATGAGCAGTTCTTC
>.|TRBJ2-3|TRBV11-3|.
CASSPTGDFGTDTQYF
TGTGCCAGCAGTCCTACGGGGGACTTTGGCACAGATACGCAGTATTTT
>.|TRBJ2-1|TRBV28|TRBD2
CASGTSVNNEQFF
TGTGCCAGTGGGACTAGCGTGAACAATGAGCAGTTCTTC
>.|TRBJ1-2|TRBV4-2|.
CANSQDGRRGYGYTF
TGTGCCAACAGCCAAGATGGTCGTAGGGGCTATGGCTACACCTTC
>many|TRBJ1-1|TRBV11-3|TRBD1
CASSLDGQAVNTEAFF
TGTGCCAGCAGCTTAGATGGACAGGCTGTGAACACTGAAGCTTTCTTT
>few|TRBJ2-3|TRBV14|TRBD2
CASSQDPHGSGGADTQYF
TGTGCCAGCAGCCAAGATCCCCACGGTAGCGGGGGGGCAGATACGCAGTATTTT
>.|TRBJ2-3|TRBV6-1|TRBD2
CASISGGPGDTQYF
TGTGCCAGCATTAGCGGGGGTCCGGGAGATACGCAGTATTTT
>.|TRBJ2-7|TRBV30|.
CVWSDGDEQYF
TGTGTCTGGAGTGATGGAGACGAGCAGTACTTC
>once|TRBJ1-1|TRBV5-4|.
CASSATWVRAEAFF
TGTGCCAGCAGCGCTACATGGGTGCGTGCCGAAGCTTTCTTT
>.|TRBJ1-4|TRBV14|.
CASSQTGGRHEKLFF
TGTGCCAGCAGCCAAACGGGAGGCCGGCATGAAAAACTGTTTTTT
>once|TRBJ2-1|TRBV5-6|.
CASNLDRGRENNEQFF
TGTGCCAGCAACTTGGATCGCGGTAGGGAGAACAATGAGCAGTTCTTC
>many|TRBJ1-1|TRBV29-1|.
CSVLRRAGENTEAFF
TGCAGCGTCCTGAGACGCGCAGGGGAGAACACTGAAGCTTTCTTT
>few|TRBJ1-1|TRBV6-1|.
CASSEGRWTEAFF
TGTGCCAGCAGTGAAGGGCGGTGGACTGAAGCTTTCTTT